This section outlines one T cell receptor (beta chain) sequence together with its context. This specimen belongs to a study of blood T cell repertoires in COVID-19. Overall study context: Sample material is recorded as cDNA or gDNA derived from T cells, B-cell-depleted T cells, or PBMCs.

Here immunoSEQ multiplex PCR was the method, and the copy in TCRdb shows in-frame clones only, minus some. The sample lists 450,000 to 500,000 clones, roughly 90% occurring once. The CDR3 runs to 16 residues. Germline V gene sequence: CDR1 SGHRS, CDR2 YFSETQ. With 4 bases clipped from V and 4 bases from J, the junction kept 11 bases outside the gene matches. The recovered donors of Cohort 3 showed two negative PCRs, clearance, or symptom resolution. The receptor was derived from a young woman who had recovered from COVID-19. The chain employs TRBV5-1 and TRBJ2-1; 7 bases are a match to TRBD1. Material for sequencing was PBMCs or T cells enriched from blood (not recorded which). Here the CDR3 reads CASSRLLGTEYNEQFF. The CDR3 DNA reads as TGCGCCAGCAGCCGTCTTCTCGGGACAGAGTACAATGAGCAGTTCTTC.